This T cell receptor beta chain was profiled in a study of vaccination and CD4 T cells after COVID-19. Once obtained from cultured CD4+ T cells, the DNA was sequenced using the Oncomine TCR Beta short-read assay. TCRdb processed the PCR reads anew with MiXCR; each CDR3 protein has one entry. The table shows about 19,000 distinct CDR3 sequences, with around two fifths occurring only once. V lost 5 bases and J 2 bases, leaving 7 bases between the germline ends. Germline V gene lookup returns CDR1 MGHDK and CDR2 SYGVNS. CDR3 length: 13 amino acids. This clonotype was observed a few times. The antigen is undetermined. Treatment described: roughly 11-day PBMC culture with coronavirus spike peptide pools or control peptides (ViraFEST assay).

The chain employs TRBV25-1 and TRBJ1-5; D is uncertain. The source material was cultured CD4+ T cells from blood. This receptor was taken from a human donor with COVID-19. The CDR3 reads CASSPSGNQPQHF. CDR3 nucleotides: TGTGCCAGCAGTCCTTCCGGCAATCAGCCCCAGCATTTT.